A single sample is the source of the 15 T cell receptor beta chains below, sequenced in a study of T cell changes during pregnancy in multiple sclerosis. Method: immunoSEQ multiplex PCR; TCRdb's copy keeps in-frame clones and lacks some. The sample has around 38,000 clones, more than 85% seen once. Sequencing was performed on CD8+ T cells from peripheral blood mononuclear cells, taken in the third trimester of pregnancy. Receptors originate from a female donor with multiple sclerosis, enrolled in a pregnancy study.

By share, this clone ranks as medium-sized (0.01 to 0.1%). The J gene is TRBJ2-3, the V gene TRBV6-4, with 8 bases identical to TRBD2. Germline V gene data show CDR1 as MRHNA and CDR2 as SNTAGT. This CDR3 is 15 amino acids long. After removal of 8 bases from V and 3 bases from J, the junction contained 10 bases not matched to a gene. CDR3 sequence: CASGESGSGTDTQYF. DNA for the CDR3: TGTGCCAGCGGCGAAAGCGGGAGCGGTACAGATACGCAGTATTTT.

This clone came up once. The CDR3 protein is CASSQDRAGLYGYTF. The CDR3 DNA reads as TGCGCCAGCAGCCAAGATCGGGCAGGGCTGTATGGCTACACCTTC. The V and J genes are TRBV4-3 and TRBJ1-2; TRBD1 is a possible D gene (5 bases). This CDR3 is 15 amino acids long. Trimming cost V 0 bases and J 5 bases, with 13 bases left between them. The germline CDR1 and CDR2 sequences are LGHNA and YSLEER.

This chain connects TRBV19 to TRBJ2-4, with a tentative D call TRBD2 (6 bases). Between the trimmed V and J ends, which lost 11 bases and 5 bases, there was a span of 19 bases. This CDR3 has 14 residues. Germline CDR1 LNHDA, CDR2 SQIVND (reference sequence). The CDR3, as DNA: TGTGCCGGCAGAAACTCGGGGGTGGAAAACATTCAGTACTTC. Its protein product is CAGRNSGVENIQYF.

This chain uses TRBV4-1 with TRBJ2-3; 9 bases align to TRBD2. Trimming removed 4 bases from V and 0 bases from J; junction bases left unmatched: 2. This CDR3 region has 15 residues. Germline values: CDR1 MGHRA, CDR2 YSYEKL. The CDR3 loop is CASSRLADSTDTQYF. The CDR3 coding sequence is TGCGCCAGCAGCCGACTAGCGGATAGCACAGATACGCAGTATTTT.

The V call is TRBV27, the J call TRBJ2-5, with D possibly matching TRBD1 (5 bases). The length of the CDR3 is 13 residues. Germline V gene sequence: CDR1 MNHEY, CDR2 SMNVEV (reference sequence). Deletions cut 3 bases from V and 5 bases from J, with 10 bases between. In DNA form, the CDR3 reads TGTGCCAGCAGTTTGTCAGGGTTGGAGACCCAGTACTTC. The encoded protein is CASSLSGLETQYF.

As DNA, the CDR3 is TGTGCCAGTAGTCTAACAGCTGGGTCTAACGAGCAGTACTTC. Amino acids: CASSLTAGSNEQYF. This sequence joins TRBV19 and TRBJ2-7, with D unclear. The CDR3 has 14 residues. Deletions cut 5 bases from V and 5 bases from J, with 16 bases between. Germline V gene data show CDR1 as LNHDA and CDR2 as SQIVND (reference sequence).

The chain employs TRBV7-9 and TRBJ2-3; D ambiguous. In germline, CDR1 is SEHNR, CDR2 FQNEAQ (reference sequence). The CDR3 runs 16 residues. Trimming took 5 bases from V and 1 from J, leaving 16 bases between them. The DNA for the CDR3 is TGTGCCAGCAGCGTTATCCACGCGCCTGGCACAGATACGCAGTATTTT. Translating gives CASSVIHAPGTDTQYF.

As DNA, the CDR3 is TGTGCCAGCAGCCTACCGGGGAGAAGCACAGATACGCAGTATTTT. It is translated as CASSLPGRSTDTQYF. The V call is TRBV13, the J call TRBJ2-3; TRBD2 might be the D (5 bases). V was pared by 5 bases and J by 0 bases, with 12 bases between. The CDR3 runs to 15 residues. Germline CDR1 PRHDT, CDR2 FYEKMQ (reference sequence). Variable domain in full (rest from reference TRBV13 and TRBJ2-3): AAGVIQSPRHLIKEKRETATLKCYPIPRHDTVYWYQQGPGQDPQFLISFYEKMQSDKGSIPDRFSAQQFSDYHSELNMSSLELGDSALYFCASSLPGRSTDTQYFGPGTRLTVL.

The chain has TRBV5-6 and TRBJ1-2, with 10 bases that match TRBD1. Per the germline V gene, CDR1 is SGHDT and CDR2 is YYEEEE. The trim removed 4 bases at V and 8 bases at J, leaving 11 bases unmatched. The CDR3 contains 15 residues. The CDR3 DNA is TGTGCCAGCAGCCCCAACGCCGGGACAGGGGACGGCTACACCTTC. Translating gives CASSPNAGTGDGYTF.

This clone has a single count. This chain links TRBV16 with TRBJ2-1; D ambiguous. The CDR3 spans 14 residues. The V gene's germline CDR1 is KGHSY and CDR2 FQNENV. V lost 3 bases, J lost 1 base, and 7 bases lay in between. The CDR3 loop is CASSQGTSYNEQFF. The CDR3 nucleotides are TGTGCCAGCAGCCAGGGCACTTCCTACAATGAGCAGTTCTTC.

The V call is TRBV29-1, the J call TRBJ1-1; D remains unclear. Deletions cut 8 bases from V and 6 bases from J, with 13 bases between. CDR3 length equals 11 residues. Germline values: CDR1 SQVTM, CDR2 ANQGSEA. CDR3 in amino acids: CSHREGPEAFF. For the CDR3, the DNA is TGCAGCCATAGGGAGGGCCCTGAAGCTTTCTTT.

This clone came up once. This chain joins TRBV5-8 and TRBJ1-5; TRBD1 matches 8 bases. CDR1 and CDR2 from the germline V gene are SGHTS and YDEGEE. There are 15 residues in the CDR3. Trimming at V came to 4 bases and at J to 1 base, leaving 4 bases not matched to a gene. CDR3 DNA sequence: TGTGCCAGCAGCACCGGACAGGGAAGCAATCAGCCCCAGCATTTT. This sequence encodes CASSTGQGSNQPQHF.

V is TRBV7-9 and J is TRBJ1-2; possibly TRBD1 for D (5 bases). Per the germline V gene, CDR1 is SEHNR and CDR2 is FQNEAQ (reference sequence). The CDR3 covers 15 residues. V was shortened by 4 bases and J by 5 bases, with 17 bases between the two germline ends. CDR3 sequence (DNA): TGTGCCAGCAGCTCCGACATTGACAGCGTATATGGCTACACCTTC. Amino acids: CASSSDIDSVYGYTF.

The chain links TRBV7-9 to TRBJ2-1; weak D call: TRBD2 (5 bases). From germline, CDR1 is SEHNR and CDR2 FQNEAQ (reference sequence). The length of the CDR3 is 13 residues. Trimming left V 5 bases short and J 7 bases short, with 12 bases between. CDR3 nucleotide sequence: TGTGCCAGCAGCCTGACCGGGGTGAATGAGCAGTTCTTC. It translates to CASSLTGVNEQFF. Combining the CDR3 with reference TRBV7-9 and TRBJ2-1 gives the whole variable domain DTGVSQNPRHKITKRGQNVTFRCDPISEHNRLYWYRQTLGQGPEFLTYFQNEAQLEKSRLLSDRFSAERPKGSFSTLEIQRTEQGDSAMYLCASSLTGVNEQFFGPGTRLTVL.

V and J are TRBV10-1 and TRBJ1-5; no clear D. This CDR3 is built from 13 residues. Germline V gives CDR1 WNHNN, CDR2 SYGVQD (reference sequence). V was clipped by 3 bases and J by 6 bases, with 9 bases between them. The CDR3 DNA sequence: TGCGCCAGCAGTGAAATCCATTTTCAGCCCCAGCATTTT. This gives the protein CASSEIHFQPQHF.